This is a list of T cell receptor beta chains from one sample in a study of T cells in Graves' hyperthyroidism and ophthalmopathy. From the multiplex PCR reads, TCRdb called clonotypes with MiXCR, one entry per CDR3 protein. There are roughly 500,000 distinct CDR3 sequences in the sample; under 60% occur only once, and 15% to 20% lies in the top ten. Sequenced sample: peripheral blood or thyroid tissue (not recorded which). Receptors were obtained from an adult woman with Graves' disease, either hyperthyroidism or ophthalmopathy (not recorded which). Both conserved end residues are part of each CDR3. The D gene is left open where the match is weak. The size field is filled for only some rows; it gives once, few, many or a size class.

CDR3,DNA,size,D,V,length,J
CAWRGQWNTEAFF,TGTGCCTGGCGGGGACAATGGAACACTGAAGCTTTCTTT,few,.,TRBV30,13,TRBJ1-1
CASSFTTGQGETQYF,TGTGCCAGCAGCTTCACAACTGGGCAAGGAGAGACCCAGTACTTC,many,.,TRBV7-9,15,TRBJ2-5
CASSLASTATTQYF,TGCGCCAGCAGCTTGGCTAGCACGGCTACGACGCAGTACTTC,.,.,TRBV5-1,14,TRBJ2-7
CASSPGAGEETEAFF,TGCGCCAGCAGCCCGGGAGCGGGAGAAGAGACTGAAGCTTTCTTT,.,.,TRBV5-1,15,TRBJ1-1
CASSYEGTSASYEQYF,TGTGCCAGCAGTTACGAGGGCACTAGCGCGTCGTACGAGCAGTACTTC,.,TRBD2,TRBV11-1,16,TRBJ2-7
CSASSQGTGDGYTF,TGCAGTGCCAGCAGCCAAGGGACAGGGGATGGCTACACCTTC,.,TRBD1,TRBV20-1,14,TRBJ1-2
CASSIYRDKDTEAFF,TGTGCCAGTAGTATCTACAGGGACAAGGACACTGAAGCTTTCTTT,.,.,TRBV19,15,TRBJ1-1
CASSMGLAGSEQYF,TGTGCCAGCAGCATGGGACTAGCGGGATCCGAGCAGTACTTC,.,TRBD2,TRBV7-9,14,TRBJ2-7
CASSIGLAGGGPQYRQETQYF,TGCGCCAGCAGCATCGGACTAGCGGGAGGGGGGCCCCAATACCGTCAAGAGACCCAGTACTTC,many,TRBD2,TRBV5-1,21,TRBJ2-5
CASSFGLPAYEQYF,TGCGCCAGCAGCTTCGGACTACCAGCCTACGAGCAGTACTTC,many,.,TRBV5-1,14,TRBJ2-7
CASSVGLAGETFF,TGTGCCAGCAGCGTAGGACTAGCGGGAGAGACTTTCTTT,.,.,TRBV9,13,TRBJ1-1
CASSDGRGQPQHF,TGTGCCAGTAGTGACGGGCGAGGACAGCCCCAGCATTTT,many,.,TRBV19,13,TRBJ1-5
CASSLLQGESSYEQYF,TGTGCCAGCAGCTTGTTACAGGGTGAAAGCTCCTACGAGCAGTACTTC,many,.,TRBV7-8,16,TRBJ2-7
CASSQGAGDQPQHF,TGTGCCAGCAGCCAGGGGGCCGGGGATCAGCCCCAGCATTTT,.,TRBD1,TRBV9,14,TRBJ1-5
CSANSRTSGEETQYF,TGCAGTGCAAACAGTAGGACTAGCGGAGAAGAGACCCAGTACTTC,.,TRBD2,TRBV20-1,15,TRBJ2-5
CASSPGQSRGETQYF,TGTGCCAGCAGCCCGGGACAGTCCCGAGGGGAGACCCAGTACTTC,once,TRBD1,TRBV7-9,15,TRBJ2-5
CSASGGYNSYEQYF,TGCAGTGCTAGTGGAGGGTACAATTCCTACGAGCAGTACTTC,many,.,TRBV20-1,14,TRBJ2-7
CASSQRAWATEAFF,TGTGCCAGCAGCCAGCGGGCCTGGGCCACTGAAGCTTTCTTT,many,.,TRBV7-9,14,TRBJ1-1
CSARGGRLDYEQYF,TGCAGTGCTAGGGGGGGGAGATTAGACTACGAGCAGTACTTC,.,TRBD2,TRBV20-1,14,TRBJ2-7
CASSYGGRDNSPLHF,TGTGCCAGCAGTTACGGGGGGAGGGATAATTCACCCCTCCACTTT,.,.,TRBV6-5,15,TRBJ1-6
CAWSVRIGWGSNGYTF,TGTGCCTGGAGTGTACGAATCGGGTGGGGGAGCAATGGCTACACCTTC,.,.,TRBV30,16,TRBJ1-2
CASSHSTEAFF,TGTGCCAGCAGCCACAGCACTGAAGCTTTCTTT,many,.,TRBV14,11,TRBJ1-1
CASLTGQGRHLTNYGYTF,TGTGCCAGCCTAACGGGACAGGGGCGCCACCTAACTAACTATGGCTACACCTTC,.,TRBD1,TRBV2,18,TRBJ1-2
CASRDFYGYTF,TGCGCCAGCAGGGACTTCTATGGCTACACCTTC,.,.,TRBV5-1,11,TRBJ1-2